Included here is one T cell receptor (beta chain) sequence, with context. This clone is a singleton in its sample. Its target antigen remains unknown. Per-base qualities were not stored, and no clone one base away is much larger. In Seattle, one collaborating source enrolled patients while the infection was active and tracked those patients longitudinally over the course of disease. The collaborating institutions used their own protocols to collect whole blood in K2EDTA tubes. For TCRbeta analysis, collaborators shipped samples as frozen whole blood, isolated PBMCs, or DNA extracted from either of those sample types. These data originate in a study of blood T cell repertoires in COVID-19 (dated by TCRdb to about 2020). With regard to the full study: The collaborator samples originated in the United States, Italy and Spain and spanned the acute and convalescent phases of COVID-19. The material from the prospective study consisted of cDNA or gDNA derived from T cells, B-cell-depleted T cells, or PBMCs. The dataset comprised deeply sampled blood TCRbeta repertoires from subjects exposed to, actively infected with, or recovered from COVID-19. A freely available public database, intended as a resource for researchers studying the immune response to SARS-CoV-2, is where the repertoires were released. The samples were drawn from the first 160 participants of the ongoing ImmuneRACE study and from about 1,200 subjects provided by 6 global collaborators. Nearly every sample came with metadata listing a de-identified subject ID, COVID-19 status, age in years and sex. Where HLA class I and class II types were available, the types were taken from metadata supplied by the sample provider, not from assay-based typing. What the research found in general, with its limitations: The quantity of clinical and demographic metadata differed by source and by participant and was supplied without curation.

TCRbeta CDR3 regions were amplified from genomic DNA using the immunoSEQ Assay, a bias-controlled multiplex PCR. Regarding the original processing steps: The number of nucleated cells in each sample was estimated from the amplification of reference gene primers within the assay. Sequence reads were collapsed and filtered to measure the absolute abundance of every unique TCRbeta CDR3 rearrangement. Productive Simpson clonality was computed per sample as the square root of Simpson's diversity index over productive rearrangements. TCRdb limited this immuneACCESS table to in-frame rearrangements with V and J called. A share of clones is missing; checked studies link under half to unresolved V genes, and the rest is unexplained. For V, J and clone size, that table is used; D and trimming come from the DNA. This sample is represented by some 360,000 clones; more than 70% of them were singletons. Of the sample, approximately 2.4% falls within the top ten clones.

The CDR3 sequence holds 14 residues, the cysteine and phenylalanine included. Here the CDR3 DNA is all that survives: 42 bases in frame from base 1. V loses 5 bases, J loses 6 bases, and the germline ends lie 16 bases apart. Reading the germline V gene gives CDR1 MNHEY and CDR2 SVGAGI. The rearranged chain carries TRBV6-5 and TRBJ1-1; no D gene is confidently identified. This sequence originates from a woman in her fifties or sixties with COVID-19, enrolled during active disease. The sample consisted of peripheral blood. The CDR3 region has the sequence CASSPSYLGSEAFF. DNA sequence: TGTGCCAGCAGTCCTAGCTACCTTGGCTCTGAAGCTTTCTTT.